One sample yielded the 32 T cell receptor beta chains listed below, sequenced in a study of CD8+ T cells in alopecia areata. cDNA reverse transcribed from extracted RNA served as the sequencing template. Measured with immunoSEQ multiplex PCR; TCRdb has only the in-frame clones, and not every one. The table has approximately 180,000 clones, under 80% seen once. Treatment specified: oral pan-JAK inhibitor, 5-10 mg twice daily. Sample: CD4+ T cells sorted from blood, taken at roughly week 49, from a patient treated with tofacitinib. These receptors were collected from a human donor with alopecia areata.

This chain links TRBV2 with TRBJ2-7, with 9 bases identical to TRBD1. The CDR3 is 13 amino acids. Germline CDR1 SNHLY, CDR2 FYNNEI. Trimming at V came to 6 bases and at J to 3 bases, leaving 3 bases not matched to a gene. The CDR3 sequence: CASSQTGGYEQYF. Written as DNA, the CDR3 is TGTGCCAGCAGCCAGACAGGGGGCTACGAGCAGTACTTC.

The chain links TRBV29-1 to TRBJ2-7, with TRBD2 matching over 7 bases. The CDR3 is 11 residues long. CDR1 is SQVTM, CDR2 ANQGSEA, per germline. After removal of 6 bases from V and 3 bases from J, the junction contained 2 bases not matched to a gene. The CDR3 here is CSVGDYYEQYF. The CDR3 DNA sequence: TGCAGCGTGGGGGACTACTACGAGCAGTACTTC.

This chain uses TRBV5-1 with TRBJ1-1; TRBD1 might be the D (5 bases). The CDR3 length is 15 residues. Germline loops: CDR1 SGHRS, CDR2 YFSETQ. V was trimmed by 0 bases and J by 2 bases, leaving 11 bases between them. CDR3 coding DNA: TGCGCCAGCAGCTTGGCCATAACAGGAAACACTGAAGCTTTCTTT. It yields the protein CASSLAITGNTEAFF.

This clone was seen only a few times. The rearrangement joins TRBV6-6 to TRBJ2-7, with TRBD1 matching 8 bases. Germline CDR1 is MNHNY and CDR2 is SVGAGI (reference sequence). This CDR3 has 15 amino acids. Losses at the gene ends were 5 bases for V and 7 bases for J; bases not matched to a gene: 13. CDR3 sequence reads: CASSTASQGAQEQYF. In DNA, the CDR3 is TGTGCCAGCAGTACCGCTAGTCAGGGGGCGCAGGAGCAGTACTTC.

This chain joins TRBV30 and TRBJ1-1; D is unclear. Germline assignment: CDR1 GTSNPN and CDR2 SVGIG (reference sequence). This CDR3 is 12 amino acids long. V dropped 3 bases and J dropped 8 bases, with 13 bases sitting between them. For the CDR3, the DNA is TGTGCCTGGAGCTTACGTGGAGGGGAAGCTTTCTTT. The encoded protein is CAWSLRGGEAFF.

This clone has only one observation. V gene TRBV13 combines with J gene TRBJ2-3; D could derive from TRBD1 or TRBD2 (5 bases each). Deletions cut 0 bases from V and 5 bases from J, with 12 bases between. The germline V gene encodes CDR1 PRHDT and CDR2 FYEKMQ (reference sequence). CDR3 size: 15 residues. This CDR3 is CASSLGSPGRDTQYF. The CDR3 DNA reads as TGTGCCAGCAGCTTAGGATCCCCAGGGAGAGATACGCAGTATTTT.

This clone was detected a few times. Distinct nucleotide sequences in the sample also encode this CDR3. This rearrangement joins TRBV29-1 to TRBJ1-5; TRBD1 matches 7 bases. V trimming: 4 bases; J trimming: 0 bases; junction bases outside the gene matches: 0. The germline CDR1 and CDR2 sequences are SQVTM and ANQGSEA. This CDR3 region has 13 residues. In DNA form, the CDR3 reads TGCAGCGTTGCAGGGGGTAGCAATCAGCCCCAGCATTTT. This sequence encodes CSVAGGSNQPQHF.

The chain joins TRBV30 to TRBJ2-7; no clear D. Germline assignment: CDR1 GTSNPN and CDR2 SVGIG (reference sequence). The CDR3 runs 14 residues. The V gene lost 4 bases and the J gene lost 4 bases, with 17 bases spanning the gap. CDR3 amino acids: CAWTKQNRPYEQYF. CDR3 coding DNA: TGTGCCTGGACGAAGCAGAACAGACCGTACGAGCAGTACTTC. Drawing the rest from reference TRBV30 and TRBJ2-7, the complete variable domain is SQTIHQWPATLVQPVGSPLSLECTVEGTSNPNLYWYRQAAGRGLQLLFYSVGIGQISSEVPQNLSASRPQDRQFILSSKKLLLSDSGFYLCAWTKQNRPYEQYFGPGTRLTVT.

This clone was recorded many times. V usage is TRBV2 and J usage is TRBJ2-1; D tentatively reads TRBD1 or TRBD2 (5 bases each). The CDR3 length is 14 residues. Trimming cost V 8 bases and J 5 bases, with 16 bases left between them. Germline V CDR1 and CDR2: SNHLY, FYNNEI. DNA of the CDR3: TGTGCCAGCGGGACGGACATTAGGGACAATGAGCAGTTCTTC. Its translation is CASGTDIRDNEQFF.

The V and J genes are TRBV30 and TRBJ1-1; a possible D gene is TRBD1 (5 bases). This CDR3 is 14 amino acids long. CDR1 is GTSNPN, CDR2 SVGIG, per germline (reference sequence). Between the trimmed V and J ends, which lost 1 base and 6 bases, there was a span of 15 bases. CDR3 amino acids: CAWSDRQGRAEAFF. CDR3 DNA sequence: TGTGCCTGGAGTGATCGGCAGGGACGCGCTGAAGCTTTCTTT.

This rearrangement joins TRBV2 to TRBJ2-7; D ambiguous. From germline, CDR1 is SNHLY and CDR2 FYNNEI. The CDR3 extends over 14 amino acids. V was pared by 6 bases and J by 2 bases, with 14 bases between. The CDR3 loop reads CASRNGRGAYEQYF. The CDR3 DNA reads as TGTGCCAGCAGGAACGGTAGAGGAGCCTACGAGCAGTACTTC.

In its sample, this clone was seen a few times. The chain employs TRBV30 and TRBJ2-2; D unresolved. The CDR3 loop spans 13 amino acids. Trimming left V 3 bases short and J 8 bases short, with 13 bases between. Germline assignment: CDR1 GTSNPN and CDR2 SVGIG (reference sequence). The CDR3 sequence: CAWRRSLPGELFF. The CDR3, as DNA: TGTGCCTGGAGGCGCAGTTTACCGGGGGAGCTGTTTTTT.

Details on this clone: Other nucleotide sequences from this sample produce the same CDR3. This rearrangement joins TRBV30 to TRBJ1-6; D remains unclear. This CDR3 comprises 11 residues. V was clipped by 1 base and J by 6 bases, with 1 base between them. Germline CDR1 and CDR2: GTSNPN and SVGIG (reference sequence). The chain's CDR3 is CAWSGNSPLHF. The CDR3 region has the DNA TGTGCCTGGAGTGGTAATTCACCCCTCCACTTT.

This clone appeared a single time. The chain joins TRBV7-2 to TRBJ2-7, with D uncertain. Per the germline V gene, CDR1 is SGHTA and CDR2 is FQGNSA. V was shortened by 4 bases and J by 2 bases, with 9 bases between the two germline ends. The CDR3 contains 13 residues. The CDR3 DNA reads as TGTGCCAGCAGCTACCCACAGACCTACGAGCAGTACTTC. This encodes CASSYPQTYEQYF. Based on the CDR3 plus reference TRBV7-2 and TRBJ2-7, the full variable domain is GAGVSQSPSNKVTEKGKDVELRCDPISGHTALYWYRQSLGQGLEFLIYFQGNSAPDKSGLPSDRFSAERTGGSVSTLTIQRTQQEDSAVYLCASSYPQTYEQYFGPGTRLTVT.

Concerning this clone itself: Different DNA sequences within this sample yield the same CDR3. The CDR3 DNA reads as TGCAGTGCCCTTAATGAAAAACTGTTTTTT. Translated, it gives CSALNEKLFF. This sequence joins TRBV20-1 and TRBJ1-4; the D is unclear. Germline assignment: CDR1 DFQATT and CDR2 SNEGSKA (reference sequence). The CDR3 has 10 amino acids. Deletions cut 6 bases from V and 4 bases from J, with 3 bases between.

The genes are TRBV29-1 and TRBJ1-1; TRBD1 is a possible D gene (5 bases). The CDR3 loop spans 13 amino acids. V lost 5 bases and J 0 bases, leaving 10 bases between the germline ends. From germline, CDR1 is SQVTM and CDR2 ANQGSEA. The CDR3 DNA follows: TGCAGCGTTCGGCAAGGGGTGAACACTGAAGCTTTCTTT. Translating gives CSVRQGVNTEAFF. The whole variable domain, filled in from reference TRBV29-1 and TRBJ1-1, reads SAVISQKPSRDICQRGTSLTIQCQVDSQVTMMFWYRQQPGQSLTLIATANQGSEATYESGFVIDKFPISRPNLTFSTLTVSNMSPEDSSIYLCSVRQGVNTEAFFGQGTRLTVV.

The chain joins TRBV6-5 to TRBJ1-2; D unclear. V shed 6 bases and J shed 6 bases, with 11 bases lying between them. The length of the CDR3 is 12 residues. Germline-derived CDR1 and CDR2 are MNHEY and SVGAGI. CDR3 protein: CASSEVGDGYTF. In DNA form, the CDR3 reads TGTGCCAGCAGCGAGGTTGGCGATGGCTACACCTTC.

This clone was observed a single time. The gene calls are TRBV9 and TRBJ2-7; 8 nucleotides match TRBD2. V was pared by 0 bases and J by 3 bases, with 5 bases of the junction left unmatched. The CDR3 is made up of 15 amino acids. CDR1 is SGDLS, CDR2 YYNGEE, per germline. The CDR3 loop is CASSVASGGDYEQYF. DNA for the CDR3: TGTGCCAGCAGCGTAGCGTCCGGGGGGGACTACGAGCAGTACTTC.

The CDR3 bases are TGTGCCAGCAGTTTAGGGGGGGCACGCACAGATACGCAGTATTTT. Encoded protein: CASSLGGARTDTQYF. The V gene is TRBV27, the J gene TRBJ2-3; possible D gene TRBD2, 7 bases. CDR3 length equals 15 residues. The V and J ends lost 2 bases and 1 base respectively, with 10 bases between them. From germline, CDR1 is MNHEY and CDR2 SMNVEV (reference sequence).

The CDR3 DNA reads TGTGCCACCGCTCCGGGACAGCCATCCTCCTACGAGCAGTACTTC. Translating it yields CATAPGQPSSYEQYF. The J gene is TRBJ2-7, the V gene TRBV10-3; 7 nucleotides align to TRBD1. The CDR3 consists of 15 residues. Germline lookup yields CDR1 ENHRY and CDR2 SYGVKD. Trimming at V came to 10 bases and at J to 0 bases, leaving 12 bases not matched to a gene.

A few counts support this clone. This chain uses TRBV2 with TRBJ2-5; D is possibly TRBD2 (7 bases). The CDR3 contains 13 residues. In germline, CDR1 is SNHLY, CDR2 FYNNEI. The germline V and J ends were trimmed by 5 bases and 6 bases, with 13 bases remaining between them. This CDR3 is CASSPGGGKTQYF. CDR3 DNA: TGTGCCAGCAGTCCGGGGGGCGGAAAGACCCAGTACTTC.

The V call is TRBV30, the J call TRBJ1-2, with 9 bases matching TRBD1. Germline-derived CDR1 and CDR2 are GTSNPN and SVGIG (reference sequence). The CDR3 consists of 15 residues. Trimming removed 2 bases from V and 8 bases from J; junction bases left unmatched: 12. CDR3 sequence (DNA): TGTGCCTGGAGTCCCCGGGACAGGGTACTGAGAGGCTACACCTTC. Its translation is CAWSPRDRVLRGYTF. The variable domain in full, completed from reference TRBV30 and TRBJ1-2, reads SQTIHQWPATLVQPVGSPLSLECTVEGTSNPNLYWYRQAAGRGLQLLFYSVGIGQISSEVPQNLSASRPQDRQFILSSKKLLLSDSGFYLCAWSPRDRVLRGYTFGSGTRLTVV.

The V call is TRBV6-5, the J call TRBJ2-5, with a weak D call TRBD2 (5 bases). The germline V gene encodes CDR1 MNHEY and CDR2 SVGAGI. V was clipped by 6 bases and J by 1 base, with 15 bases between them. This CDR3 is 15 amino acids long. CDR3 DNA: TGTGCCAGCAGCTTAGAAGACGGACTCCAAGAGACCCAGTACTTC. Translated, it gives CASSLEDGLQETQYF.

This clone appeared a single time. The chain has TRBV30 and TRBJ1-1; 7 bases align to TRBD1. Germline-derived CDR1 and CDR2 are GTSNPN and SVGIG (reference sequence). The V and J ends lost 0 bases and 7 bases, in that order; junction bases with no gene match: 5. This CDR3 has 13 amino acids. CDR3 coding DNA: TGTGCCTGGAGTGTTACAGGGGAGGGTGAAGCTTTCTTT. This codes for CAWSVTGEGEAFF.

The chain has TRBV11-2 and TRBJ2-2, with D unclear. The CDR3 extends over 11 amino acids. Germline V CDR1 and CDR2: SGHAT, FQNNGV. V lost 5 bases, J lost 9 bases, and 7 bases lay in between. Here the CDR3 DNA reads TGTGCCAGCAGCCCTGGGCGGGAGCTGTTTTTT. Its translation: CASSPGRELFF.

The rearrangement uses TRBV9 and TRBJ2-7; possible D gene TRBD1, 5 bases. V lost 0 bases and J lost 5, with 15 bases in between. The CDR3 is 15 amino acids. Germline CDR1 SGDLS, CDR2 YYNGEE. CDR3 region: CASSVAGRAMDEQYF. The CDR3 bases are TGTGCCAGCAGCGTAGCGGGCAGGGCCATGGACGAGCAGTACTTC.

This chain connects TRBV5-1 to TRBJ2-7, with 9 bases that match TRBD1. The CDR3 is 15 amino acids. Germline-derived CDR1 and CDR2 are SGHRS and YFSETQ. The V gene end was trimmed by 0 bases and the J gene end by 0 bases; junction bases not matched to a gene: 1. The CDR3 reads CASSLGQGVSYEQYF. The CDR3 coding sequence is TGCGCCAGCAGCTTGGGACAGGGGGTCTCCTACGAGCAGTACTTC.

CDR3 sequence: CASSLGGRPNEQFF. In DNA form, the CDR3 reads TGCGCCAGCAGCTTGGGAGGTAGGCCCAATGAGCAGTTCTTC. The J gene is TRBJ2-1, the V gene TRBV5-1, with D unresolved. From germline, CDR1 is SGHRS and CDR2 YFSETQ. The V gene lost 0 bases and the J gene lost 6 bases, with 10 bases spanning the gap. The CDR3 has 14 residues.

V and J are TRBV19 and TRBJ2-7, with D tentatively TRBD2 (6 bases). CDR1 is LNHDA, CDR2 SQIVND, per germline (reference sequence). CDR3 length: 13 amino acids. V was shortened by 5 bases and J by 4 bases, with 12 bases between the two germline ends. CDR3 nucleotide sequence: TGTGCCAGTAGTGATAGCGGAACATACGAGCAGTACTTC. Its protein is CASSDSGTYEQYF.

The rearrangement joins TRBV30 to TRBJ2-5; the match to TRBD1 covers 9 bases. The J call is in doubt because the DNA end fits TRBJ2-7 better. Germline-derived CDR1 and CDR2 are GTSNPN and SVGIG (reference sequence). The CDR3 extends over 12 amino acids. The CDR3 loop is CAWDRGENEQYF. CDR3 sequence (DNA): TGTGCCTGGGACAGGGGGGAAAACGAGCAGTACTTC.

This chain joins TRBV30 and TRBJ1-1; D is unclear. The CDR3 has 13 residues. The V and J ends lost 5 bases and 4 bases respectively, with 14 bases between them. Germline V CDR1 and CDR2: GTSNPN, SVGIG (reference sequence). Here the CDR3 reads CAWAKGFLTEAFF. The DNA for the CDR3 is TGTGCCTGGGCGAAGGGATTTCTCACTGAAGCTTTCTTT.

The V gene is TRBV5-1, the J gene TRBJ2-6, with D possibly being TRBD1 (5 bases). The CDR3 totals 17 residues. The germline gives CDR1 SGHRS, CDR2 YFSETQ. Trimming took 4 bases from V and 1 from J, leaving 15 bases between them. The CDR3 protein is CASSPQVKGSGANVLTF. CDR3 bases: TGCGCCAGCAGCCCCCAGGTGAAGGGGTCTGGGGCCAACGTCCTGACTTTC.